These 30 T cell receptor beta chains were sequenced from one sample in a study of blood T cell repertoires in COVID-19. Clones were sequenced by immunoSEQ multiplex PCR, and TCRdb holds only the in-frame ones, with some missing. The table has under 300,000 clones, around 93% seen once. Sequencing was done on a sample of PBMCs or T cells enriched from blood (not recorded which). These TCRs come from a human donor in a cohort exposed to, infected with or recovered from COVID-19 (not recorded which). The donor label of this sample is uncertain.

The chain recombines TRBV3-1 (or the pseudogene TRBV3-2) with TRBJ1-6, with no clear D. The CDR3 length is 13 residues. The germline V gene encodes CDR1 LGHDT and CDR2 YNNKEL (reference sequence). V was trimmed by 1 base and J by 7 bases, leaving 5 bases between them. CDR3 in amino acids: CASSQAQNSPLHF. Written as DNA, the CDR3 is TGTGCCAGCAGCCAAGCCCAAAATTCACCCCTCCACTTT.

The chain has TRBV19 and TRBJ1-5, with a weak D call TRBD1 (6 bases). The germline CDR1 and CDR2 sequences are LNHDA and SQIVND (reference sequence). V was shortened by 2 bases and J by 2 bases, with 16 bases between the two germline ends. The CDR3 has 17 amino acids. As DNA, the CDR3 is TGTGCCAGTAGTATACGGGCCAGGGGCGCGGGCAATCAGCCCCAGCATTTT. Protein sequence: CASSIRARGAGNQPQHF.

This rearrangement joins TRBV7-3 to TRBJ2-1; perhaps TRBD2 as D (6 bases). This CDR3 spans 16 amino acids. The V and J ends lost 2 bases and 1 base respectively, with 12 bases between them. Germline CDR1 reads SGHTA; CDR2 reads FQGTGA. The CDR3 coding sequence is TGTGCCAGCAGCTTAGCGGGACTCACTTCCTACAATGAGCAGTTCTTC. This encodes CASSLAGLTSYNEQFF.

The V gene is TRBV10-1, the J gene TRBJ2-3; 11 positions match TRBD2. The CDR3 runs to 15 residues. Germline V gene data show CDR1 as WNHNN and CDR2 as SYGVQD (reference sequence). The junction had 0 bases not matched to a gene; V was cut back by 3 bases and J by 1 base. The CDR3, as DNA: TGCGCCAGCAGTGAACTAGCGGGGGGCACAGATACGCAGTATTTT. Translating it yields CASSELAGGTDTQYF.

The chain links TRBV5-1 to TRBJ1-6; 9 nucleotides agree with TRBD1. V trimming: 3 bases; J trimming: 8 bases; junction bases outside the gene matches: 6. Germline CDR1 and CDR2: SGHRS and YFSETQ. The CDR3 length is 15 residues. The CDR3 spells CASSSKGQGYSPLHF. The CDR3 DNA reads TGCGCCAGCAGCTCAAAGGGACAGGGATATTCACCCCTCCACTTT.

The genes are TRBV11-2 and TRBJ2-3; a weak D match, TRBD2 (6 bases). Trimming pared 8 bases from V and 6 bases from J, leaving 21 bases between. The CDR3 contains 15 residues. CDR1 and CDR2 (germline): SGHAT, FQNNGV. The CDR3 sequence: CASLCGGINPDTQYF. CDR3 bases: TGTGCCAGCCTATGTGGCGGGATAAACCCCGATACGCAGTATTTT.

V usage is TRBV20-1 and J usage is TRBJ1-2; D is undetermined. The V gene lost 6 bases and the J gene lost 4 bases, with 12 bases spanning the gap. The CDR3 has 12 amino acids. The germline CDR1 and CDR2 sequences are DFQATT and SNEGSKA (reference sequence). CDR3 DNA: TGCAGTGCCAGTACCTCCGGCTATGGCTACACCTTC. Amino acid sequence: CSASTSGYGYTF.

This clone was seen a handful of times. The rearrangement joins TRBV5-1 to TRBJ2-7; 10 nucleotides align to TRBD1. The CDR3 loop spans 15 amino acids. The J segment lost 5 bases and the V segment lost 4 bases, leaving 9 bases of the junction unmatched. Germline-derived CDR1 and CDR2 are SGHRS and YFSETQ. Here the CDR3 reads CASSTGTGAPNEQYF. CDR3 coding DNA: TGCGCCAGCAGCACCGGGACAGGGGCCCCCAACGAGCAGTACTTC.

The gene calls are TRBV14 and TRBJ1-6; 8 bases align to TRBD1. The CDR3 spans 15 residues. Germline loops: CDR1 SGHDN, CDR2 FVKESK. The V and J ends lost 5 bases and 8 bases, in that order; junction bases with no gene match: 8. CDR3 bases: TGTGCCAGCAGCGAAGGACAGGGTGACGATTCACCCCTCCACTTT. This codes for CASSEGQGDDSPLHF.

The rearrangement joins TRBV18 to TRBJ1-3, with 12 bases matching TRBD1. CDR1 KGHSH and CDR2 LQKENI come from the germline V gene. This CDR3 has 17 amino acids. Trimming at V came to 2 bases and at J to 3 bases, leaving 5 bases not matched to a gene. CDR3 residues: CASSPKGQGASGNTIYF. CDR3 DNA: TGTGCCAGCTCACCAAAGGGACAGGGGGCGAGTGGAAACACCATATATTTT.

The CDR3 DNA reads TGTGCCACCAGTGATTTTGCAGGGGTGTACACAGATACGCAGTATTTT. Its protein product is CATSDFAGVYTDTQYF. The V gene is TRBV24-1, the J gene TRBJ2-3; D possibly corresponds to TRBD1 (6 bases). Germline V gene lookup returns CDR1 KGHDR and CDR2 SFDVKD. With 1 base removed from V and 2 bases from J, the gap between germline ends came to 12 bases. The CDR3 runs to 16 residues.

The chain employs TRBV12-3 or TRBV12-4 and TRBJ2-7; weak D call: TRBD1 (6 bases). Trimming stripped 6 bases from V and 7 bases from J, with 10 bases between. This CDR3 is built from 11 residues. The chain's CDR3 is CASRYRAEQYF. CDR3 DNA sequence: TGTGCCAGCAGGTACAGGGCAGAGCAGTACTTC.

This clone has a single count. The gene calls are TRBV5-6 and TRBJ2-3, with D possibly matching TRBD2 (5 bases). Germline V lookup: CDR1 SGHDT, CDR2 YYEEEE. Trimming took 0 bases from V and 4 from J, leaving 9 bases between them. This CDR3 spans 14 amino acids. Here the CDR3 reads CASSLGLSSDTQYF. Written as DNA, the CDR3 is TGTGCCAGCAGCTTGGGACTATCGTCAGATACGCAGTATTTT. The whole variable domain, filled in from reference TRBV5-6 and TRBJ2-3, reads DAGVTQSPTHLIKTRGQQVTLRCSPKSGHDTVSWYQQALGQGPQFIFQYYEEEERQRGNFPDRFSGHQFPNYSSELNVNALLLGDSALYLCASSLGLSSDTQYFGPGTRLTVL.

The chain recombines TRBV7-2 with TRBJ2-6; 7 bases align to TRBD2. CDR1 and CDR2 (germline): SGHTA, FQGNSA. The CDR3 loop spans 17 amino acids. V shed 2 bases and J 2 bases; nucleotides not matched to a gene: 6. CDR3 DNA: TGTGCCAGCAGCTTATTACCAGCGGGGACTGGGGCCAACGTCCTGACTTTC. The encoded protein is CASSLLPAGTGANVLTF.

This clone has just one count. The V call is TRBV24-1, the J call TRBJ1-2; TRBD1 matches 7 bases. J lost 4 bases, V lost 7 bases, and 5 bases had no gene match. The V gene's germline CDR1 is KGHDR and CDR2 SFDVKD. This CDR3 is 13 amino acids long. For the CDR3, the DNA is TGTGCCACCAGCCTGGGACAGACCTATGGCTACACCTTC. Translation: CATSLGQTYGYTF.

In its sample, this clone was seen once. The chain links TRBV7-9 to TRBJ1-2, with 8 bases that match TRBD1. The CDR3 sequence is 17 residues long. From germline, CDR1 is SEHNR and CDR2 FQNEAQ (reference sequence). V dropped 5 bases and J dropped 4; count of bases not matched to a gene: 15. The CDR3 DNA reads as TGTGCCAGCAGCCCCCGCCGTACAGGGGGACGGATCTATGGCTACACCTTC. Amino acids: CASSPRRTGGRIYGYTF.

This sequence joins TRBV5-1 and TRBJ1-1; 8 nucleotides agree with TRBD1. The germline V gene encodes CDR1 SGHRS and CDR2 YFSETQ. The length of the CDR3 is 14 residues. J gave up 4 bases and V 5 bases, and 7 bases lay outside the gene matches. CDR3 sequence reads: CASRPQGEATEAFF. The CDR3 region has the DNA TGCGCCAGCAGACCACAGGGGGAGGCCACTGAAGCTTTCTTT.

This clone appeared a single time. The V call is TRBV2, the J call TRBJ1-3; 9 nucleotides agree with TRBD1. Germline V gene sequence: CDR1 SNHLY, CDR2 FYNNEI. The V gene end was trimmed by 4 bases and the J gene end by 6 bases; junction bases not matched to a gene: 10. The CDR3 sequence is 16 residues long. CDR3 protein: CASSVTGTGNANTIYF. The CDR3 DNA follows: TGTGCCAGCAGTGTCACCGGGACAGGGAATGCAAACACCATATATTTT.

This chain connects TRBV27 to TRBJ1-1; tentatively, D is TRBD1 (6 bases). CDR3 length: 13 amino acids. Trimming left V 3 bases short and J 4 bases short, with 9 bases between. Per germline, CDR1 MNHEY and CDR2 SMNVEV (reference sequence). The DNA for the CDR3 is TGTGCCAGCAGTTTCTACAGGGCCACTGAAGCTTTCTTT. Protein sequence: CASSFYRATEAFF.

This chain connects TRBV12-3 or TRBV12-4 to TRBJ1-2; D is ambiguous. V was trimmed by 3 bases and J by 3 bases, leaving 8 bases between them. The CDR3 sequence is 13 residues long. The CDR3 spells CASSFFADYGYTF. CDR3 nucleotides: TGTGCCAGCAGTTTTTTTGCGGACTATGGCTACACCTTC.

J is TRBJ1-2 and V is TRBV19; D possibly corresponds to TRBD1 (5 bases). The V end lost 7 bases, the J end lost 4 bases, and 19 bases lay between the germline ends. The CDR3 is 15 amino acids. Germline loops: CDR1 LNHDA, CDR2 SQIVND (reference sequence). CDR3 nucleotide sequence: TGTGCCAGTACTGGGATCCCGACAGTTCCCTATGGCTACACCTTC. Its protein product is CASTGIPTVPYGYTF.

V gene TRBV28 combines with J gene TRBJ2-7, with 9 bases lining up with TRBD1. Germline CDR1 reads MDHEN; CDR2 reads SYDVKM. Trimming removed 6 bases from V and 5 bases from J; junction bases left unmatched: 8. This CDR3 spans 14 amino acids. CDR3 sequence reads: CASSPQGAHDEQYF. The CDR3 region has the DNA TGTGCCAGCAGCCCACAGGGGGCGCACGACGAGCAGTACTTC.

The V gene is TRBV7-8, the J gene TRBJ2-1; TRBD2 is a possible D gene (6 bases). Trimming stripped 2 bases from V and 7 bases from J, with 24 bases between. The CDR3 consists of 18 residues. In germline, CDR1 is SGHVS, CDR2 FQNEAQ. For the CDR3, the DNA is TGTGCCAGCAGCTTATTTTTGAGCCGGGGCGGGGAGCCTAATGAGCAGTTCTTC. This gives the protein CASSLFLSRGGEPNEQFF.

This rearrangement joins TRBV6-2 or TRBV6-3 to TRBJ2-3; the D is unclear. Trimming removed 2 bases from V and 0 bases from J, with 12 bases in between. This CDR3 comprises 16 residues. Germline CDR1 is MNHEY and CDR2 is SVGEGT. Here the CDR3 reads CASSYVKRPSTDTQYF. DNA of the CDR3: TGTGCCAGCAGTTACGTGAAGCGTCCTAGCACAGATACGCAGTATTTT.

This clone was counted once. The CDR3 DNA reads as TGCAGCGCTGGGACAGGGGGGAACTATGGCTACACCTTC. Encoded protein: CSAGTGGNYGYTF. The chain uses TRBV29-1 and TRBJ1-2, with TRBD1 matching over 11 bases. Per germline, CDR1 SQVTM and CDR2 ANQGSEA. The CDR3 is 13 amino acids. V shed 7 bases, J shed 2 bases, and the junction held 3 bases outside the gene matches.

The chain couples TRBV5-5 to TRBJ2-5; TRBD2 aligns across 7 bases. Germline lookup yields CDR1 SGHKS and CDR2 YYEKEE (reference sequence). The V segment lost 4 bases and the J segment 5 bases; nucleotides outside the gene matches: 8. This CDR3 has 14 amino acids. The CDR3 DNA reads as TGTGCCAGCAGCGCCACAACTAGCGCGGAGACCCAGTACTTC. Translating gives CASSATTSAETQYF.

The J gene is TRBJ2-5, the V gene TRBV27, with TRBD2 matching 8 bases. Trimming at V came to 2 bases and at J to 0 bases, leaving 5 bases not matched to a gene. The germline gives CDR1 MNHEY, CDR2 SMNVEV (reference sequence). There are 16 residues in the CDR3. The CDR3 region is CASSLEAGAYQETQYF. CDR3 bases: TGTGCCAGCAGTTTAGAAGCGGGGGCATACCAAGAGACCCAGTACTTC.

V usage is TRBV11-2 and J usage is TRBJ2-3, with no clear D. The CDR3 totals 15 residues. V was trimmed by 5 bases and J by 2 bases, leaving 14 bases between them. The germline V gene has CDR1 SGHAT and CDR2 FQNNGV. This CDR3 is CASSPRPQITDTQYF. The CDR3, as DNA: TGTGCCAGCAGCCCCAGGCCACAGATCACAGATACGCAGTATTTT.

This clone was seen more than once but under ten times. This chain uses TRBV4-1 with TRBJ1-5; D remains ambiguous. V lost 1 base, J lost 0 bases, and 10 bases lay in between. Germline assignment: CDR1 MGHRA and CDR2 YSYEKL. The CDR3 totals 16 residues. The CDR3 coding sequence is TGCGCCAGCAGCCAAGGTCTAAAGTATAGCAATCAGCCCCAGCATTTT. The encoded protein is CASSQGLKYSNQPQHF.

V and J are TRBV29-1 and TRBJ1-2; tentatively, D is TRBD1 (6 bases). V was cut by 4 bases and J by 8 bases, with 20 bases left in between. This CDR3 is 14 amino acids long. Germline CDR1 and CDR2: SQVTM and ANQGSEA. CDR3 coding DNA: TGCAGCGTTGCCGGGGCAGGGGTCTTCAGGGGCTACACCTTC. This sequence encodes CSVAGAGVFRGYTF.